Each of the 6 T cell receptor beta chains below was sequenced from the same sample in a study of molecular identifiers for immune sequencing clone quantification (dated by TCRdb to the late 2010s). Library preparation employed PCR. These reads were obtained on an Illumina HiSeq 4000. Through fastp at Q25 and MiXCR, TCRdb rebuilt clones from the public reads, retaining in-frame beta chains. Entries that share a CDR3 protein sequence are merged under the most common genes and DNA. Across this sample there are about 63,000 distinct CDR3 sequences, with 19% seen only once. The ten most abundant clones make up 1.1% to 1.5% of the sample. The sample was naive CD8+ T cells from blood, with Jurkat cell RNA spiked in. Per the publication, the cell subset or site label means: FACS-sorted CD8+CD4-CCR7+CD45RA+ naive T cells. The source is a human donor in good health. Some libraries in this study had Jurkat cell RNA spiked in.

The chain uses TRBV2 and TRBJ1-1; D is unresolved. This CDR3 has 12 residues. Looked up from germline, CDR1 is SNHLY and CDR2 is FYNNEI. V dropped 6 bases and J dropped 6 bases, with 11 bases sitting between them. For the CDR3, the DNA is TGTGCCAGCAGATGGGTGGCGGCTGAAGCTTTCTTT. Its translation is CASRWVAAEAFF.

In its sample, this clonotype was seen many times. J is TRBJ2-5 and V is TRBV6-5; D is unresolved. Trimming took 6 bases from V and 2 from J, leaving 13 bases between them. Looked up from germline, CDR1 is MNHEY and CDR2 is SVGAGI. The CDR3 length is 14 residues. CDR3 nucleotides: TGTGCCAGCAGGCAAGACACCCCTCAAGAGACCCAGTACTTC. The encoded protein is CASRQDTPQETQYF.

This clonotype was recorded at least ten times. V and J are TRBV5-1 and TRBJ1-4, with a weak D call TRBD1 (6 bases). The CDR3 contains 16 residues. Germline-derived CDR1 and CDR2 are SGHRS and YFSETQ. The V gene lost 2 bases and the J gene lost 8 bases, with 19 bases spanning the gap. The CDR3 loop is CASSFSSGGQGEKLFF. As DNA, the CDR3 is TGCGCCAGCAGCTTTAGTTCCGGGGGGCAAGGGGAAAAACTGTTTTTT.

This clonotype was recorded many times. The chain's CDR3 is CSVPRGVSSYNEQFF. Written as DNA, the CDR3 is TGCAGCGTCCCCCGGGGGGTGAGCTCCTACAATGAGCAGTTCTTC. V is TRBV29-1 and J is TRBJ2-1; TRBD2 matches 7 bases. Germline CDR1 SQVTM, CDR2 ANQGSEA. With V trimmed by 6 bases and J by 0 bases, 8 bases remained unmatched. CDR3 length: 15 amino acids.

The chain has TRBV7-6 and TRBJ2-1; 8 bases map to TRBD1. V shed 5 bases, J shed 6 bases, and the junction held 9 bases outside the gene matches. CDR1 is SGHVS and CDR2 is FNYEAQ in the germline V gene. This CDR3 region has 15 residues. CDR3 sequence: CASSLNYGTGNEQFF. The CDR3 nucleotides read TGTGCCAGCAGCCTCAACTACGGGACAGGCAATGAGCAGTTCTTC.

This clonotype was counted at least ten times. The rearrangement links TRBV6-2 or TRBV6-3 to TRBJ1-1, with TRBD1 as a possible D gene (5 bases). The CDR3 loop spans 16 amino acids. Germline V gene lookup returns CDR1 MNHEY and CDR2 SVGEGT. Trimming took 2 bases from V and 7 from J, leaving 20 bases between them. Here the CDR3 DNA reads TGTGCCAGCAGTTACCTTCCCGCGCGGGTGGGGGATGAAGCTTTCTTT. Translated: CASSYLPARVGDEAFF.